The clone carrying this T cell receptor beta chain was seen once. With 3 bases clipped from V and 8 bases from J, the junction kept 7 bases outside the gene matches. Germline loops: CDR1 KGHSH, CDR2 LQKENI. This CDR3 comprises 16 residues. Participants had their cohort set by participant-reported clinical history. The data were taken from a study of blood T cell repertoires in COVID-19. The assay was immunoSEQ multiplex PCR, and TCRdb's table has in-frame clones only and misses some. The table records 200,000 to 250,000 clones, 70% to 90% of them present only once. The sequence was collected from a man aged 30 to 45 who had recovered from COVID-19. The sequenced material came from PBMCs or T cells enriched from blood (not recorded which). The V gene is TRBV18, the J gene TRBJ2-1, with 13 nucleotides matching TRBD2. This CDR3 reads CASSPTLAGGKDEQFF. CDR3 nucleotides: TGTGCCAGCTCACCGACACTAGCGGGGGGGAAGGATGAGCAGTTCTTC.